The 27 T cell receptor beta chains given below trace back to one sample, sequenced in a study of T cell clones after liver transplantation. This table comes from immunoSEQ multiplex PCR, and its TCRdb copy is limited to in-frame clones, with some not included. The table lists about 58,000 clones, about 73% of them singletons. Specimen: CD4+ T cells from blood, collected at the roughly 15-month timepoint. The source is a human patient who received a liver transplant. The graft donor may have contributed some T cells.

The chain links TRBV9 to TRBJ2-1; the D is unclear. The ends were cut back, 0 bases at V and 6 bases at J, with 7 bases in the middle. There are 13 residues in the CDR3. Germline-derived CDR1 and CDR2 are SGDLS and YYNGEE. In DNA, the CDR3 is TGTGCCAGCAGCGTAGGCCATGTCAATGAGCAGTTCTTC. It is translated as CASSVGHVNEQFF.

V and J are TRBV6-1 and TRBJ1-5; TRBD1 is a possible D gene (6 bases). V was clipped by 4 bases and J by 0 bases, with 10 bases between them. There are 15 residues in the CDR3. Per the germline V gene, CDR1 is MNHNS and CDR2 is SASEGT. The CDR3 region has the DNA TGTGCCAGCAGTGCAACAGGGCATAGCAATCAGCCCCAGCATTTT. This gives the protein CASSATGHSNQPQHF.

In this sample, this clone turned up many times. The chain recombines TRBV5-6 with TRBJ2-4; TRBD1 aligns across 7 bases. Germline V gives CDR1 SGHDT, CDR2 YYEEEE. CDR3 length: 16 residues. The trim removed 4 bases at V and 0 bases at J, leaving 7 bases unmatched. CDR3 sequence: CASSLWDSLAKNIQYF. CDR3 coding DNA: TGTGCCAGCAGCCTTTGGGACAGTCTAGCCAAAAACATTCAGTACTTC.

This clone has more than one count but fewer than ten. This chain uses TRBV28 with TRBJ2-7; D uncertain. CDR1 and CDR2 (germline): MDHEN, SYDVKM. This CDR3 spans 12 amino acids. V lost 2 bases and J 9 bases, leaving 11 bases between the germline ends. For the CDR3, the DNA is TGTGCCAGCAGTTTAGTCGAGTCGGTGCAGTACTTC. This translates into CASSLVESVQYF. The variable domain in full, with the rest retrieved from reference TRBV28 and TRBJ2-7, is DVKVTQSSRYLVKRTGEKVFLECVQDMDHENMFWYRQDPGLGLRLIYFSYDVKMKEKGDIPEGYSVSREKKERFSLILESASTNQTSMYLCASSLVESVQYFGPGTRLTVT.

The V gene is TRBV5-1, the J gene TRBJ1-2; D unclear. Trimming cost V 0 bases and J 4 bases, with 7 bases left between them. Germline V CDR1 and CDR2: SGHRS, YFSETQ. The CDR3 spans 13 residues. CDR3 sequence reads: CASSLAGVYGYTF. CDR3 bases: TGCGCCAGCAGCTTGGCCGGAGTCTATGGCTACACCTTC.

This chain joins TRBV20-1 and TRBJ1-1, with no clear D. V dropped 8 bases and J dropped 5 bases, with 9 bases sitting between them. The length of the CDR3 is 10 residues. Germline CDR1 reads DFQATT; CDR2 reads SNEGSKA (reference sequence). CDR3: CSPGGTEAFF. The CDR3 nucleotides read TGCAGTCCGGGAGGGACTGAAGCTTTCTTT.

The CDR3 protein is CASSLGGVQETQYF. The CDR3, as DNA: TGCGCCAGCAGCTTGGGTGGGGTTCAAGAGACCCAGTACTTC. This chain joins TRBV5-1 and TRBJ2-5, with D unresolved. The CDR3 totals 14 residues. Germline V gene lookup returns CDR1 SGHRS and CDR2 YFSETQ. The V end lost 0 bases, the J end lost 2 bases, and 8 bases lay between the germline ends.

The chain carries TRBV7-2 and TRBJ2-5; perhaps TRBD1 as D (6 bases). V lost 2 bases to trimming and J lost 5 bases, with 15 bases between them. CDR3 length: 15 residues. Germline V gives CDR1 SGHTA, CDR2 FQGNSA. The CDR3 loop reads CASSLTAQGRETQYF. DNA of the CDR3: TGTGCCAGCAGCTTAACGGCCCAGGGGCGGGAGACCCAGTACTTC. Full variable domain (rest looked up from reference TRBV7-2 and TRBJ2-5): GAGVSQSPSNKVTEKGKDVELRCDPISGHTALYWYRQSLGQGLEFLIYFQGNSAPDKSGLPSDRFSAERTGGSVSTLTIQRTQQEDSAVYLCASSLTAQGRETQYFGPGTRLLVL.

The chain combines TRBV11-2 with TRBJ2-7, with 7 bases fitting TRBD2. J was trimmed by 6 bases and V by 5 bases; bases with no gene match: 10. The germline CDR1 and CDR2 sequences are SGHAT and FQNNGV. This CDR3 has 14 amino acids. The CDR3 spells CASSPNGGGSEQYF. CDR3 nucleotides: TGTGCCAGCAGCCCAAATGGGGGGGGTTCCGAGCAGTACTTC.

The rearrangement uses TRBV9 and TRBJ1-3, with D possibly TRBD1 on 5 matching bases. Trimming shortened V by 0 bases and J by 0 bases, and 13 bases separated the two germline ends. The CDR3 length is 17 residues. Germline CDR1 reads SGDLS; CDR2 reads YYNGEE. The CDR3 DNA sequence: TGTGCCAGCAGCGTAGCCACCGGCGGGGCCTCTGGAAACACCATATATTTT. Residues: CASSVATGGASGNTIYF.

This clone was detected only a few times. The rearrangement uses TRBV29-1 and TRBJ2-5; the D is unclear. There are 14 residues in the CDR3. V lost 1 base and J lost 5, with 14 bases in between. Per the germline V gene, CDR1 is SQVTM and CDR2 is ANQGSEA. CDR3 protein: CSVEGTAVSETQYF. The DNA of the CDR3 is TGCAGCGTTGAAGGCACGGCGGTCTCGGAGACCCAGTACTTC.

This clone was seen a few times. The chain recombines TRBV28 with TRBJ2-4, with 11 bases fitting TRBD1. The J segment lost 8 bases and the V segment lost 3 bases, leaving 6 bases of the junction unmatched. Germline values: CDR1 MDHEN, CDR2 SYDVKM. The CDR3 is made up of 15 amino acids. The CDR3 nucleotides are TGTGCCAGCAGTTTGCCAGGACAGGGGGCGGACATTCAGTACTTC. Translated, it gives CASSLPGQGADIQYF.

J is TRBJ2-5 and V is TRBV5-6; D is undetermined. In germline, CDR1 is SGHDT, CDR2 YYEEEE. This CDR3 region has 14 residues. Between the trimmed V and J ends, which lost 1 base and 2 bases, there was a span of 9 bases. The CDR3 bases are TGTGCCAGCAGCTTGTTAGGCGTACAAGAGACCCAGTACTTC. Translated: CASSLLGVQETQYF.

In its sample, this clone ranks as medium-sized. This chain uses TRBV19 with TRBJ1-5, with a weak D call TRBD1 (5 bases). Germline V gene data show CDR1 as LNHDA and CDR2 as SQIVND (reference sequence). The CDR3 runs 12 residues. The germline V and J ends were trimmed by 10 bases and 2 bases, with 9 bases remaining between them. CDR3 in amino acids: CATTAGNQPQHF. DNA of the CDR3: TGTGCCACGACAGCGGGCAATCAGCCCCAGCATTTT.

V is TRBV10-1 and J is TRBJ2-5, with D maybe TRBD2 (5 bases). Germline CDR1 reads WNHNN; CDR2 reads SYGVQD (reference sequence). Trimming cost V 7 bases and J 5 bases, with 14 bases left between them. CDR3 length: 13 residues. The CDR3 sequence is CASNLGRRETQYF. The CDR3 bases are TGCGCCAGCAACTTAGGCAGGAGGGAGACCCAGTACTTC.

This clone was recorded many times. As DNA, the CDR3 is TGTGCCAGCAGCCAAACTAGTTTTGCGGCCAATGAGCAGTTCTTC. As protein: CASSQTSFAANEQFF. The V gene is TRBV14, the J gene TRBJ2-1; maybe TRBD2 (5 bases). The CDR3 totals 15 residues. V was pared by 2 bases and J by 6 bases, with 14 bases between. Germline V gene data show CDR1 as SGHDN and CDR2 as FVKESK.

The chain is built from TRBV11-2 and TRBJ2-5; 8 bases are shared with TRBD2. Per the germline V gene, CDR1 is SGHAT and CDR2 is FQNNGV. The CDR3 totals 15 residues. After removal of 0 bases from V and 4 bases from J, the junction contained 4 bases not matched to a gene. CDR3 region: CASSLEGLVRETQYF. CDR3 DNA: TGTGCCAGCAGCTTAGAGGGACTAGTCCGAGAGACCCAGTACTTC. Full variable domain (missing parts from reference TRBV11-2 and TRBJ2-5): EAGVAQSPRYKIIEKRQSVAFWCNPISGHATLYWYQQILGQGPKLLIQFQNNGVVDDSQLPKDRFSAERLKGVDSTLKIQPAKLEDSAVYLCASSLEGLVRETQYFGPGTRLLVL.

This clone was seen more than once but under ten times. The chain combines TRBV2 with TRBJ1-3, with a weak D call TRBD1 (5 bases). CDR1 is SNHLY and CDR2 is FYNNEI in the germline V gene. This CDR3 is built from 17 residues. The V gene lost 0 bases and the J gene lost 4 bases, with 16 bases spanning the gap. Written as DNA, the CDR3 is TGTGCCAGCAGTGAAGCGCCCGGGGGGTCCCAGGGAAACACCATATATTTT. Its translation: CASSEAPGGSQGNTIYF.

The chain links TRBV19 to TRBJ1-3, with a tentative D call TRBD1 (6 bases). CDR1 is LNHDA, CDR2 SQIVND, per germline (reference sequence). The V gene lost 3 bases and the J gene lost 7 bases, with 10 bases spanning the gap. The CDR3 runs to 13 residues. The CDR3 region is CASSIGQGNTIYF. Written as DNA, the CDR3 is TGTGCCAGTAGTATCGGGCAGGGGAACACCATATATTTT.

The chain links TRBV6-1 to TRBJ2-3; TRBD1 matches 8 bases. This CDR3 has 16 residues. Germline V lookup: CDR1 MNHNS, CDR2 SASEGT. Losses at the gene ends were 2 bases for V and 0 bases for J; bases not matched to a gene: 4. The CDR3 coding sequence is TGTGCCAGCAGTGAACCGACAGGGGTCAGCACAGATACGCAGTATTTT. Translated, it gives CASSEPTGVSTDTQYF.

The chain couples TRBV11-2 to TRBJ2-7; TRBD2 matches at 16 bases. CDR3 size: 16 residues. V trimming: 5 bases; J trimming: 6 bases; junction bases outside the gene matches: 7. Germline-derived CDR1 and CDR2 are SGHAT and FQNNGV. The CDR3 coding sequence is TGTGCCAGCAGCACTGGGACTAGCGGGGGGGCGGCCGAGCAGTACTTC. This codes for CASSTGTSGGAAEQYF.

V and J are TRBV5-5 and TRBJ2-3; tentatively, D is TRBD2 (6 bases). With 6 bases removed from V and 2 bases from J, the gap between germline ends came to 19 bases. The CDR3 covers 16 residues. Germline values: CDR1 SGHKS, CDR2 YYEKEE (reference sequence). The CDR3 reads CASTPRGAVNTDTQYF. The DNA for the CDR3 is TGTGCCAGCACCCCACGCGGGGCGGTGAACACAGATACGCAGTATTTT.

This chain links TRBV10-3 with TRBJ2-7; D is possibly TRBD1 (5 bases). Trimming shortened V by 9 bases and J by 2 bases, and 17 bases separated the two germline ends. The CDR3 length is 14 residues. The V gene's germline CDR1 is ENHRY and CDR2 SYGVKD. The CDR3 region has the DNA TGTGCCATTGGGGCAGGCCGTGGGGCCTACGAGCAGTACTTC. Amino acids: CAIGAGRGAYEQYF.

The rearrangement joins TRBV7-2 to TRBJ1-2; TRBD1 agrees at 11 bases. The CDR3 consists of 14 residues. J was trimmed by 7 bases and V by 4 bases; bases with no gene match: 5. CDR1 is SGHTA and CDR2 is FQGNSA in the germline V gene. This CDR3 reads CASSSGQGEAGYTF. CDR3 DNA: TGTGCCAGCAGCTCGGGACAGGGGGAGGCTGGCTACACCTTC.

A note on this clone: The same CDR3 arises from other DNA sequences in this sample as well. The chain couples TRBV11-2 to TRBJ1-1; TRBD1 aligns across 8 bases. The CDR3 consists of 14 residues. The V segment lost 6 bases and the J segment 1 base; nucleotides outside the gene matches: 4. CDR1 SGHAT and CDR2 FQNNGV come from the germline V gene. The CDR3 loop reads CASSFGQGNTEAFF. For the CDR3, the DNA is TGTGCCAGCAGTTTTGGACAGGGGAACACTGAAGCTTTCTTT.

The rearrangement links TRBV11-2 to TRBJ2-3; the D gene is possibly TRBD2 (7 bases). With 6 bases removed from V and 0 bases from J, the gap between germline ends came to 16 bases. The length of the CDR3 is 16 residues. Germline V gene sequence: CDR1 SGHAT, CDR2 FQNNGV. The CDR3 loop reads CASREQGGYSTDTQYF. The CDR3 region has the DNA TGTGCCAGCAGGGAACAGGGAGGGTATAGCACAGATACGCAGTATTTT.

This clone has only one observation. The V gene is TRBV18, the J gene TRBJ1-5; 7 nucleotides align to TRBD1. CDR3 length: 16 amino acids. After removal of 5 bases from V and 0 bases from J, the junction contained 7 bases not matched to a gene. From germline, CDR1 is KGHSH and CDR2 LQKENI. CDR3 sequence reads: CASSTGTASSNQPQHF. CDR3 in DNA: TGTGCCAGCTCAACCGGGACAGCTTCTAGCAATCAGCCCCAGCATTTT. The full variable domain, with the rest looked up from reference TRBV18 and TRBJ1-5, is NAGVMQNPRHLVRRRGQEARLRCSPMKGHSHVYWYRQLPEEGLKFMVYLQKENIIDESGMPKERFSAEFPKEGPSILRIQQVVRGDSAAYFCASSTGTASSNQPQHFGDGTRLSIL.